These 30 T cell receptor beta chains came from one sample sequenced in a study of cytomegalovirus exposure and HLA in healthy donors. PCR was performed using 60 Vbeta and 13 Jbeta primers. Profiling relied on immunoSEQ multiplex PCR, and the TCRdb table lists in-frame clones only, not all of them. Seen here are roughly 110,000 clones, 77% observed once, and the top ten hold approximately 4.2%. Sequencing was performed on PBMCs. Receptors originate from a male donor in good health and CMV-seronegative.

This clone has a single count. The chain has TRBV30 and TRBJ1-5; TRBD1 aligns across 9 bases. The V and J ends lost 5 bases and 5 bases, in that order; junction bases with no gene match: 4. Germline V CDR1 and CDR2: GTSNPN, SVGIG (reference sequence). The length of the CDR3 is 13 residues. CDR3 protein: CAWGTGNDQPQHF. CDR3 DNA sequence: TGTGCCTGGGGGACAGGGAACGATCAGCCCCAGCATTTT. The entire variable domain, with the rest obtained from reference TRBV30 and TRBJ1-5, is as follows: SQTIHQWPATLVQPVGSPLSLECTVEGTSNPNLYWYRQAAGRGLQLLFYSVGIGQISSEVPQNLSASRPQDRQFILSSKKLLLSDSGFYLCAWGTGNDQPQHFGDGTRLSIL.

CDR3 DNA sequence: TGTGCCAGCAGCTTAGGGGGCCAAGCTTTCTTT. Its protein product is CASSLGGQAFF. The chain joins TRBV7-2 to TRBJ1-1; D may be TRBD1 (5 bases). With 1 base removed from V and 9 bases from J, the gap between germline ends came to 6 bases. In germline, CDR1 is SGHTA, CDR2 FQGNSA. The CDR3 runs 11 residues. The full variable domain, completed using reference TRBV7-2 and TRBJ1-1, is GAGVSQSPSNKVTEKGKDVELRCDPISGHTALYWYRQSLGQGLEFLIYFQGNSAPDKSGLPSDRFSAERTGGSVSTLTIQRTQQEDSAVYLCASSLGGQAFFGQGTRLTVV.

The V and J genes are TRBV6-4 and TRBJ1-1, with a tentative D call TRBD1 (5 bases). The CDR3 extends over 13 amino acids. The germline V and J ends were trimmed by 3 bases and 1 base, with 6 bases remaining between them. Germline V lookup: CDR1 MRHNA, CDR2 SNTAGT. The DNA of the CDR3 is TGTGCCAGCAGTGAAGGGGAGAACACTGAAGCTTTCTTT. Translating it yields CASSEGENTEAFF.

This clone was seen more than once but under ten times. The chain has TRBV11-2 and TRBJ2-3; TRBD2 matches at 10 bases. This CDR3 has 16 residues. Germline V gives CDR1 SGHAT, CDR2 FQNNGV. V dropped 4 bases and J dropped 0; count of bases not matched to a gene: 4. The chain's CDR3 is CASSWTSGTSTDTQYF. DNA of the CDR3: TGTGCCAGCAGCTGGACTAGCGGAACTAGCACAGATACGCAGTATTTT.

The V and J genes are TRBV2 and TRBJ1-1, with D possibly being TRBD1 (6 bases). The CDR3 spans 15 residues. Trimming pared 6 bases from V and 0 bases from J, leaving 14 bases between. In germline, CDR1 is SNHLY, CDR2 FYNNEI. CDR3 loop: CASSAQGYMNTEAFF. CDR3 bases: TGTGCCAGCAGCGCTCAGGGGTATATGAACACTGAAGCTTTCTTT.

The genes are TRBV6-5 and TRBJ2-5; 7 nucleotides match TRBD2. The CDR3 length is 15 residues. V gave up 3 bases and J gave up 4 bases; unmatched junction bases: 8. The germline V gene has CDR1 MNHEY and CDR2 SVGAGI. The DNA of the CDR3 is TGTGCCAGCAGTTATATGGCGGGAGCAGTAGAGACCCAGTACTTC. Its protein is CASSYMAGAVETQYF.

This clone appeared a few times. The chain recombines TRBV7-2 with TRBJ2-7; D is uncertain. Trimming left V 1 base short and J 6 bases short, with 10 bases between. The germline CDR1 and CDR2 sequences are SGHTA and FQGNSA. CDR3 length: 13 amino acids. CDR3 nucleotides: TGTGCCAGCAGCTTAGTTACTATTGGCGAGCAGTACTTC. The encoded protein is CASSLVTIGEQYF.

Written as DNA, the CDR3 is TGTGCCAGCAGTCCGAACGGGGGGAGACAGCTGATCTACGAGCAGTACTTC. Translated, it gives CASSPNGGRQLIYEQYF. The genes are TRBV27 and TRBJ2-7, with 7 bases fitting TRBD2. The CDR3 totals 17 residues. V was pared by 5 bases and J by 3 bases, with 16 bases of the junction left unmatched. CDR1 and CDR2 from the germline V gene are MNHEY and SMNVEV (reference sequence).

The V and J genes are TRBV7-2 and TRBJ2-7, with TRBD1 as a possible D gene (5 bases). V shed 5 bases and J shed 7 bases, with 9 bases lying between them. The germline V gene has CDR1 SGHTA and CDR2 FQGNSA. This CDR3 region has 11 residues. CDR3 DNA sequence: TGTGCCAGCAGCACCTGGACAGAGCAGTACTTC. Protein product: CASSTWTEQYF. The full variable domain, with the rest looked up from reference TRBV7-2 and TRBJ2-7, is GAGVSQSPSNKVTEKGKDVELRCDPISGHTALYWYRQSLGQGLEFLIYFQGNSAPDKSGLPSDRFSAERTGGSVSTLTIQRTQQEDSAVYLCASSTWTEQYFGPGTRLTVT.

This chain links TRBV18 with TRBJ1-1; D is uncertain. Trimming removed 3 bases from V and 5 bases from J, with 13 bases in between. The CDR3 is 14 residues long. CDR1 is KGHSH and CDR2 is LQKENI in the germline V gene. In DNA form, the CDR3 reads TGTGCCAGCTCACCGGAACGGGGAAGGACTGAAGCTTTCTTT. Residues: CASSPERGRTEAFF.

CDR3 nucleotide sequence: TGTGCCAGCAGCCCCGGCCAGCGGGGCACAGATACGCAGTATTTT. Translation gives CASSPGQRGTDTQYF. The chain combines TRBV5-4 with TRBJ2-3; TRBD2 is a possible D gene (6 bases). CDR3 length: 15 amino acids. Per germline, CDR1 SGHNT and CDR2 YYREEE (reference sequence). V was cut by 4 bases and J by 1 base, with 13 bases left in between.

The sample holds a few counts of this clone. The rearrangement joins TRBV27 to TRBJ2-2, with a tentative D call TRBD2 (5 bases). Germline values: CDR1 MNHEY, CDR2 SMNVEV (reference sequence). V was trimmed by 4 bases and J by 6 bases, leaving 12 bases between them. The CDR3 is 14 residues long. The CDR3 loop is CASSWERVPGELFF. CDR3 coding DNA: TGTGCCAGCAGTTGGGAGAGAGTCCCCGGGGAGCTGTTTTTT.

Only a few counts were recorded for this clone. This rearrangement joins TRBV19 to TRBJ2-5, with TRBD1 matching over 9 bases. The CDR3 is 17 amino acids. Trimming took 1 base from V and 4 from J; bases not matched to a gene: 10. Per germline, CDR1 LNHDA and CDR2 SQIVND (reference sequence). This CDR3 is CASSIGTGDLGRETQYF. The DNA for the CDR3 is TGTGCCAGTAGTATAGGGACAGGGGATTTGGGAAGAGAGACCCAGTACTTC. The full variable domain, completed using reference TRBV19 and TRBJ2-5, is DGGITQSPKYLFRKEGQNVTLSCEQNLNHDAMYWYRQDPGQGLRLIYYSQIVNDFQKGDIAEGYSVSREKKESFPLTVTSAQKNPTAFYLCASSIGTGDLGRETQYFGPGTRLLVL.

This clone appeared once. CDR3 in amino acids: CASTDPISVDRESPDTQYF. The CDR3 DNA follows: TGTGCCAGCACCGATCCAATTTCCGTTGACCGGGAGAGTCCAGATACGCAGTATTTT. V gene TRBV28 combines with J gene TRBJ2-3; maybe TRBD2 (6 bases). The CDR3 spans 19 residues. The V end lost 7 bases, the J end lost 4 bases, and 30 bases lay between the germline ends. Germline V gene sequence: CDR1 MDHEN, CDR2 SYDVKM. Full variable domain (rest looked up from reference TRBV28 and TRBJ2-3): DVKVTQSSRYLVKRTGEKVFLECVQDMDHENMFWYRQDPGLGLRLIYFSYDVKMKEKGDIPEGYSVSREKKERFSLILESASTNQTSMYLCASTDPISVDRESPDTQYFGPGTRLTVL.

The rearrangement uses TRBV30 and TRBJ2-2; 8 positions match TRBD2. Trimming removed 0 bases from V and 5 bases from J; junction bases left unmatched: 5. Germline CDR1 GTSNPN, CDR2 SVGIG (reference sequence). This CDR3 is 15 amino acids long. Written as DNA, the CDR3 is TGTGCCTGGAGTGTCCCCGGGACTAGGACCGGGGAGCTGTTTTTT. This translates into CAWSVPGTRTGELFF. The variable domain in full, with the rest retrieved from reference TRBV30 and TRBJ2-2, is SQTIHQWPATLVQPVGSPLSLECTVEGTSNPNLYWYRQAAGRGLQLLFYSVGIGQISSEVPQNLSASRPQDRQFILSSKKLLLSDSGFYLCAWSVPGTRTGELFFGEGSRLTVL.

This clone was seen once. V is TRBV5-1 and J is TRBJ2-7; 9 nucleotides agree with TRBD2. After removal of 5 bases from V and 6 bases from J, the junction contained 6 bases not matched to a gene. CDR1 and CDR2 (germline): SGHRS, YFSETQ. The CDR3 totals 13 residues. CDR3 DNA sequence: TGCGCCAGCAGTTTGCGGGAGGGGGGCGAGCAGTACTTC. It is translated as CASSLREGGEQYF.

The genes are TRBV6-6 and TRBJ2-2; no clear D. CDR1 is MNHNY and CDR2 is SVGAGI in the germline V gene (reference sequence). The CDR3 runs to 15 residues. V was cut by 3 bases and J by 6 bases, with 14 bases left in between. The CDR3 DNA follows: TGTGCCAGCAGTTATTTGGCTACCAGGCCCGGGGAGCTGTTTTTT. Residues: CASSYLATRPGELFF.

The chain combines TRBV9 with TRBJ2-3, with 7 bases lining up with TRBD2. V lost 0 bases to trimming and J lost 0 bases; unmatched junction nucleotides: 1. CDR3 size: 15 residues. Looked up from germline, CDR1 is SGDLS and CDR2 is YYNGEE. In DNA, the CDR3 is TGTGCCAGCAGCGTAGAGGGAGGGAGCACAGATACGCAGTATTTT. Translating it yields CASSVEGGSTDTQYF.

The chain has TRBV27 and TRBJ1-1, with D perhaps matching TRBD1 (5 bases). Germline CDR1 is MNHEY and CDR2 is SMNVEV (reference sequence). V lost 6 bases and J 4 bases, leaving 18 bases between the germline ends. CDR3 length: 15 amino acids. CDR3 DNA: TGTGCCAGCAGCGCGACGGGGCGCGGGACCACTGAAGCTTTCTTT. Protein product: CASSATGRGTTEAFF.

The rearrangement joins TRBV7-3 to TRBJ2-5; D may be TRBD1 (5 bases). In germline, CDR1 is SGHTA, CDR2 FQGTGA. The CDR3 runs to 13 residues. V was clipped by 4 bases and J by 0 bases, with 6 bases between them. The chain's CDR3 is CASSYRYQETQYF. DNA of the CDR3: TGTGCCAGCAGCTACAGGTACCAAGAGACCCAGTACTTC. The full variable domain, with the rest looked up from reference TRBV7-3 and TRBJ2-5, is GAGVSQTPSNKVTEKGKYVELRCDPISGHTALYWYRQSLGQGPEFLIYFQGTGAADDSGLPNDRFFAVRPEGSVSTLKIQRTERGDSAVYLCASSYRYQETQYFGPGTRLLVL.

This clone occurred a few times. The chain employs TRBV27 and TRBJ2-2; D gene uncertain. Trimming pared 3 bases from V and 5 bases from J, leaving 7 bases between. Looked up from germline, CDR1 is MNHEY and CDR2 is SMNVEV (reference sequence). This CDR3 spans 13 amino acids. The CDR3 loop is CASSFSSTGELFF. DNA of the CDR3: TGTGCCAGCAGTTTCTCCAGTACCGGGGAGCTGTTTTTT.

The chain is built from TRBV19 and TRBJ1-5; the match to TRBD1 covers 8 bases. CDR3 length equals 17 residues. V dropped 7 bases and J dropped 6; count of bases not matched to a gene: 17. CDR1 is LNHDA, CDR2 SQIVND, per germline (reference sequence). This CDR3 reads CASNPTPGQGQGQPQHF. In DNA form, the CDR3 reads TGTGCCAGTAATCCAACGCCCGGACAGGGCCAGGGTCAGCCCCAGCATTTT.

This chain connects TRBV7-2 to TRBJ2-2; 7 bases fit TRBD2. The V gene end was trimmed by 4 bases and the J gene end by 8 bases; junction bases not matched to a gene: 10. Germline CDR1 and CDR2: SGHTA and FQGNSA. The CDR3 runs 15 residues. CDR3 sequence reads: CASSSTTSLYGELFF. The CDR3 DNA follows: TGTGCCAGCAGCTCCACGACTAGCTTGTATGGGGAGCTGTTTTTT.

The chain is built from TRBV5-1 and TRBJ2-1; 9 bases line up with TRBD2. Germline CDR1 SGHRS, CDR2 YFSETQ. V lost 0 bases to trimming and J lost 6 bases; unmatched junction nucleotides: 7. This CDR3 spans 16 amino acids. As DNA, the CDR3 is TGCGCCAGCAGCTTGGCCTGGGCTAGCGGGACCAATGAGCAGTTCTTC. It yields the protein CASSLAWASGTNEQFF.

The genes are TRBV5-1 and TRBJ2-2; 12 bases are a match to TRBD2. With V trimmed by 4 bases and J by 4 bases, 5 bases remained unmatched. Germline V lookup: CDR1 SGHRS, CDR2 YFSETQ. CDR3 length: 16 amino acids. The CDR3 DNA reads TGCGCCAGCAGCCCTAGCGGGAGGGCCGGCACCGGGGAGCTGTTTTTT. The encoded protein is CASSPSGRAGTGELFF.

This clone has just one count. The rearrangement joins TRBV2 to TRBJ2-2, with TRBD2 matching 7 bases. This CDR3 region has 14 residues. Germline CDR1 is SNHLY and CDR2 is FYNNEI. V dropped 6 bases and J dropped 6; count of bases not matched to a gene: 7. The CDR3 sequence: CASRGRAFAGELFF. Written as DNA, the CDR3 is TGTGCCAGCAGAGGGAGGGCTTTCGCCGGGGAGCTGTTTTTT.

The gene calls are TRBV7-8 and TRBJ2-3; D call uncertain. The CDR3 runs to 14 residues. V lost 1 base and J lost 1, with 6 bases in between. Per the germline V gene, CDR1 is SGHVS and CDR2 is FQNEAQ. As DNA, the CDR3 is TGTGCCAGCAGCTTAGAACACGGCACAGATACGCAGTATTTT. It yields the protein CASSLEHGTDTQYF.

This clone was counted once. CDR3 residues: CSARFVFGYTF. The CDR3 bases are TGCAGTGCTAGGTTCGTTTTTGGCTACACCTTC. The rearrangement uses TRBV20-1 and TRBJ1-2; no definite D call. The CDR3 is 11 residues long. Germline V gene data show CDR1 as DFQATT and CDR2 as SNEGSKA (reference sequence). Trimming left V 3 bases short and J 7 bases short, with 9 bases between.

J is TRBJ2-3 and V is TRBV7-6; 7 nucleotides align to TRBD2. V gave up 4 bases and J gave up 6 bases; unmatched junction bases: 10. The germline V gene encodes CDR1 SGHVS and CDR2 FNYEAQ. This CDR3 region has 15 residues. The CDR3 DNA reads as TGTGCCAGCAGCTGTCGAGGGAGGGCCGCGGATACGCAGTATTTT. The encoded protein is CASSCRGRAADTQYF.

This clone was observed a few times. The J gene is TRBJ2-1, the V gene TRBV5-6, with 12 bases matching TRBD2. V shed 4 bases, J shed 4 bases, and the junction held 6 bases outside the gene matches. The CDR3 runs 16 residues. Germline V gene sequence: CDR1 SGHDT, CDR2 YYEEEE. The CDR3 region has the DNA TGTGCCAGCAGCCCCCGTCTAGCGGGGGGGTACAATGAGCAGTTCTTC. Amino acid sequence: CASSPRLAGGYNEQFF.